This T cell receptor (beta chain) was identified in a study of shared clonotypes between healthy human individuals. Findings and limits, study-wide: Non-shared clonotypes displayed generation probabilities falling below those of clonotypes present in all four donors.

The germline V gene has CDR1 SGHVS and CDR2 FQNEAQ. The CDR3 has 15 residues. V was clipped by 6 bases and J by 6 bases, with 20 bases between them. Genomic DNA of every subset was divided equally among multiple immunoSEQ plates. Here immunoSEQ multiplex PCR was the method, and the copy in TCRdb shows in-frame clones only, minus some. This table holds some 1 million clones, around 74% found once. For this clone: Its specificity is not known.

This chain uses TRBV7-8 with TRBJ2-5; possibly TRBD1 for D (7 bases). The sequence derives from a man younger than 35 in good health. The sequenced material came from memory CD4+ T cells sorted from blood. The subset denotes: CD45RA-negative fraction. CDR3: CASSPTGQGGKTQYF. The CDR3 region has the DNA TGTGCCAGCAGTCCTACGGGGCAGGGGGGAAAGACCCAGTACTTC.